This TCR beta chain was captured in a study of cytomegalovirus exposure and HLA in healthy donors. 13 Jbeta primers and 60 Vbeta primers were used for the PCR. This table comes from immunoSEQ multiplex PCR, and its TCRdb copy is limited to in-frame clones, with some not included. Altogether 25,000 to 30,000 clones are present, approximately 70% being singletons, with the ten largest covering 4% to 4.5%. The donors (healthy individuals) were bone marrow donors. Regarding the study as a whole: It was about 180 TCR beta chains that were listed as cytomegalovirus-associated. As a later analysis showed, several of the most significant clusters appeared to be linked to common viral pathogens. HLA alleles showed associations with some 17,000 TCR beta sequences in a later analysis, at a 0.05 false discovery rate.

Remarks on this clone: The antigen remains undetermined.

The germline gives CDR1 MDHEN, CDR2 SYDVKM. V was clipped by 6 bases and J by 7 bases; unmatched bases: 6. The CDR3 is made up of 14 amino acids. The V call is TRBV28, the J call TRBJ1-5; 10 positions match TRBD1. The clonotype originates from a woman in her fifties or sixties in good health and CMV-seronegative. Sequencing was performed on PBMCs. The CDR3 nucleotides are TGTGCCAGCAGGGGACAGGGGTCGGGGCAGCCCCAGCATTTT. Translated, it gives CASRGQGSGQPQHF.